This passage covers 22 T cell receptor beta chains from one sample sequenced in a study of cytomegalovirus exposure and HLA in healthy donors. This table comes from immunoSEQ multiplex PCR, and its TCRdb copy is limited to in-frame clones, with some not included. The sample includes tens of thousands of clones, 85% to 95% seen only once; the top ten take around 3.4%. Material: PBMCs. The receptors were sampled from a man between 18 and 35 years old in good health and CMV-seronegative.

The V gene is TRBV7-2, the J gene TRBJ1-1; maybe TRBD1 (5 bases). The germline V and J ends were trimmed by 5 bases and 4 bases, with 11 bases remaining between them. This CDR3 spans 13 amino acids. Germline-derived CDR1 and CDR2 are SGHTA and FQGNSA. The CDR3 sequence is CASSGRVSTEAFF. The DNA for the CDR3 is TGTGCCAGCAGCGGCAGGGTTTCCACTGAAGCTTTCTTT.

The chain uses TRBV14 and TRBJ2-5; 7 nucleotides agree with TRBD1. The CDR3 runs 17 residues. Germline V gives CDR1 SGHDN, CDR2 FVKESK. With V trimmed by 2 bases and J by 1 base, 10 bases remained unmatched. Here the CDR3 reads CASSQRPTGTVQETQYF. The CDR3, as DNA: TGTGCCAGCAGCCAACGACCGACTGGGACAGTCCAAGAGACCCAGTACTTC.

This sequence joins TRBV19 and TRBJ1-1; a possible D gene is TRBD1 (6 bases). Trimming pared 7 bases from V and 10 bases from J, leaving 19 bases between. From germline, CDR1 is LNHDA and CDR2 SQIVND (reference sequence). The CDR3 is made up of 13 amino acids. CDR3 in DNA: TGTGCCAGTAAGGCAGGGGCGGAATTCGTAGCTTTCTTT. It translates to CASKAGAEFVAFF.

This chain uses TRBV5-3 with TRBJ2-7; tentatively, D is TRBD1 (6 bases). TRBV5-3 is an ORF, and what it does is uncertain. Trimming pared 4 bases from V and 0 bases from J, leaving 17 bases between. This CDR3 contains 16 residues. CDR3 DNA: TGTGCCAGAAGCCTACTTACAGGGACACCCTCCTACGAGCAGTACTTC. It yields the protein CARSLLTGTPSYEQYF.

The rearrangement links TRBV27 to TRBJ2-5; 7 nucleotides line up with TRBD1. From germline, CDR1 is MNHEY and CDR2 SMNVEV (reference sequence). Unmatched junction bases numbered 5, after V lost 2 bases and J lost 2 bases. This CDR3 is 15 amino acids long. The CDR3 nucleotides read TGTGCCAGCAGTTTAGGGCTACAGGGGCAAGAGACCCAGTACTTC. Translated, it gives CASSLGLQGQETQYF.

The gene calls are TRBV30 and TRBJ1-2; D remains ambiguous. With 0 bases removed from V and 4 bases from J, the gap between germline ends came to 6 bases. Germline assignment: CDR1 GTSNPN and CDR2 SVGIG (reference sequence). CDR3 length: 12 residues. The CDR3 protein is CAWSVGVYGYTF. The CDR3 DNA follows: TGTGCCTGGAGTGTGGGAGTCTATGGCTACACCTTC.

This rearrangement joins TRBV19 to TRBJ1-5, with D possibly TRBD1 on 5 matching bases. This CDR3 comprises 17 residues. The V gene's germline CDR1 is LNHDA and CDR2 SQIVND (reference sequence). V was cut by 6 bases and J by 5 bases, with 23 bases left in between. CDR3 protein: CASSHTAGWGGDQPQHF. The DNA for the CDR3 is TGTGCCAGTAGCCACACGGCAGGGTGGGGGGGGGATCAGCCCCAGCATTTT.

The rearrangement uses TRBV5-6 and TRBJ1-1; 8 bases fit TRBD1. Germline V lookup: CDR1 SGHDT, CDR2 YYEEEE. There are 14 residues in the CDR3. V lost 4 bases and J lost 3; bases outside the gene matches: 5. CDR3 nucleotides: TGTGCCAGCAGCGGAACGACAGGGGACACTGAAGCTTTCTTT. It is translated as CASSGTTGDTEAFF. The whole variable domain, remainder taken from reference TRBV5-6 and TRBJ1-1, is DAGVTQSPTHLIKTRGQQVTLRCSPKSGHDTVSWYQQALGQGPQFIFQYYEEEERQRGNFPDRFSGHQFPNYSSELNVNALLLGDSALYLCASSGTTGDTEAFFGQGTRLTVV.

This chain uses TRBV6-5 with TRBJ2-5, with 8 bases that match TRBD1. Germline trimming cut 6 bases from V and 5 bases from J; bases unmatched to any gene: 11. This CDR3 comprises 15 residues. Germline V gives CDR1 MNHEY, CDR2 SVGAGI. CDR3 in DNA: TGTGCCAGCAGCCAGACCCAGGGGGCAGGGGAGACCCAGTACTTC. This sequence encodes CASSQTQGAGETQYF.

The chain is built from TRBV6-5 and TRBJ2-5; 7 bases agree with TRBD1. CDR1 is MNHEY, CDR2 SVGAGI, per germline. The CDR3 has 13 residues. V was pared by 10 bases and J by 0 bases, with 5 bases of the junction left unmatched. The DNA for the CDR3 is TGTGCCACCTTGGGACAGAACCAAGAGACCCAGTACTTC. Its translation is CATLGQNQETQYF.

The V gene is TRBV5-4, the J gene TRBJ2-5; TRBD1 matches 9 bases. The V gene's germline CDR1 is SGHNT and CDR2 YYREEE (reference sequence). The CDR3 runs 16 residues. Trimming removed 4 bases from V and 2 bases from J; junction bases left unmatched: 9. In nucleotides, the CDR3 is TGTGCCAGCAGCCCCCGACAGGACAGGGGACAAGAGACCCAGTACTTC. Its protein is CASSPRQDRGQETQYF.

The chain links TRBV5-6 to TRBJ1-5; 7 bases match TRBD1. The ends lost 3 bases at V and 0 bases at J; junction bases unmatched: 9. This CDR3 is 17 amino acids long. Germline V lookup: CDR1 SGHDT, CDR2 YYEEEE. The DNA for the CDR3 is TGTGCCAGCAGCTCCTGGACAGGACTTAATAGCAATCAGCCCCAGCATTTT. Translating it yields CASSSWTGLNSNQPQHF.

The rearrangement links TRBV27 to TRBJ2-5, with TRBD2 identical over 13 bases. The trim removed 8 bases at V and 4 bases at J, leaving 7 bases unmatched. The CDR3 runs 15 residues. Germline loops: CDR1 MNHEY, CDR2 SMNVEV (reference sequence). The CDR3: CASRLAGGGLETQYF. CDR3 nucleotide sequence: TGTGCCAGCCGACTAGCGGGGGGAGGATTAGAGACCCAGTACTTC.

This chain joins TRBV6-4 and TRBJ2-1, with a weak D call TRBD1 (5 bases). Germline V CDR1 and CDR2: MRHNA, SNTAGT. Trimming left V 0 bases short and J 1 base short, with 7 bases between. The CDR3 is 15 amino acids. DNA of the CDR3: TGTGCCAGCAGTGACTCTGCAGGGTCCTACAATGAGCAGTTCTTC. Translation gives CASSDSAGSYNEQFF.

The genes are TRBV11-2 and TRBJ2-5; D is undetermined. V lost 4 bases, J lost 5 bases, and 11 bases lay in between. Germline-derived CDR1 and CDR2 are SGHAT and FQNNGV. The CDR3 is 13 amino acids. The CDR3: CASSSGRKETQYF. The CDR3 DNA is TGTGCCAGCAGCTCTGGCAGAAAGGAGACCCAGTACTTC.

This clone was found once. The identical CDR3 is also encoded by other nucleotide sequences in the sample. The V call is TRBV4-1, the J call TRBJ1-1; 7 bases are shared with TRBD1. This CDR3 comprises 15 residues. CDR1 is MGHRA, CDR2 YSYEKL, per germline. Trimming took 4 bases from V and 3 from J; bases not matched to a gene: 8. CDR3 sequence: CASSRHTGDHTEAFF. The CDR3 region has the DNA TGCGCCAGCAGCCGCCACACAGGGGACCACACTGAAGCTTTCTTT.

This chain joins TRBV2 and TRBJ1-1; 7 bases line up with TRBD1. Germline CDR1 and CDR2: SNHLY and FYNNEI. The V segment lost 6 bases and the J segment 2 bases; nucleotides outside the gene matches: 3. The CDR3 is 13 amino acids. The CDR3 reads CASRGTANTEAFF. The CDR3 DNA follows: TGTGCCAGCAGGGGGACAGCCAACACTGAAGCTTTCTTT.

V gene TRBV5-6 combines with J gene TRBJ1-5; no reliable D call. The CDR3 is made up of 14 amino acids. CDR1 is SGHDT and CDR2 is YYEEEE in the germline V gene. V was cut by 2 bases and J by 2 bases, with 8 bases left in between. For the CDR3, the DNA is TGTGCCAGCAGCTTCCTTCGTGGCAATCAGCCCCAGCATTTT. This encodes CASSFLRGNQPQHF.

The chain has TRBV15 and TRBJ1-2; TRBD1 agrees at 9 bases. The CDR3 contains 14 residues. Trimming took 5 bases from V and 4 from J; bases not matched to a gene: 5. Germline-derived CDR1 and CDR2 are LNHNV and YYDKDF (reference sequence). The CDR3 nucleotides read TGTGCCACCAGCGGCGGACAGGGGCTCTATGGCTACACCTTC. Amino acid sequence: CATSGGQGLYGYTF.

This clone is medium-sized in the sample. This CDR3 is CAISDPNLAGGAYEQYF. CDR3 coding DNA: TGTGCCATCAGTGACCCTAATTTAGCGGGAGGTGCCTACGAGCAGTACTTC. J is TRBJ2-7 and V is TRBV10-3, with 10 bases fitting TRBD2. V trimming: 3 bases; J trimming: 2 bases; junction bases outside the gene matches: 10. Germline CDR1 reads ENHRY; CDR2 reads SYGVKD. The CDR3 consists of 17 residues.

This clone is a singleton in its sample. DNA of the CDR3: TGTGCCAGCAGTGACTGGAGGGGTATGTGGTTCTTC. This translates into CASSDWRGMWFF. The chain has TRBV6-4 and TRBJ2-1; possible D gene TRBD2, 6 bases. The CDR3 spans 12 residues. V was trimmed by 1 base and J by 15 bases, leaving 13 bases between them. Per the germline V gene, CDR1 is MRHNA and CDR2 is SNTAGT.

The genes are TRBV4-1 and TRBJ1-2, with D perhaps TRBD1 (6 bases). CDR3 length equals 15 residues. From germline, CDR1 is MGHRA and CDR2 YSYEKL. V lost 1 base and J 3 bases, leaving 12 bases between the germline ends. CDR3 bases: TGCGCCAGCAGCCAAGTCGCAGGGGATGACTATGGCTACACCTTC. As protein: CASSQVAGDDYGYTF.